This T cell receptor beta chain originates from a study of blood T cells in healthy people across ages. Whole-study findings and limits: Age advanced and TCR beta diversity per million T cells fell, roughly linearly. Long-lived donors carried more naive CD4+ cells and greater diversity than aged donors.

V gave up 9 bases and J gave up 5 bases, with 15 bases separating them. Germline-derived CDR1 and CDR2 are ENHRY and SYGVKD. The CDR3 contains 13 residues. A second about 6 to 12 cycle PCR used barcoded and J-beta primers. In TCRdb, the 5' RACE reads were re-called with MiXCR into one record per CDR3 protein. The sample lists some 900,000 distinct CDR3 sequences; 45% to 50% were seen once. This clonotype was counted a few times. Antigen unknown. All donors came from Russia, were Caucasian and healthy, and spanned ages roughly 6 to 100. This TCR was sampled from a man between 25 and 39 years old in good health. The chain is built from TRBV10-3 and TRBJ2-3; D is tentatively TRBD1 or TRBD2 (5 bases each). Sequenced: blood. The CDR3 bases are TGTGCCATGGATAGGGGTGAGGGAGATACGCAGTATTTT. It is translated as CAMDRGEGDTQYF.